This TCR beta chain was documented in a study of cytomegalovirus exposure and HLA in healthy donors. Study outcomes and limitations: Follow-up analysis later connected one missense variant in DCLRE1C with trimming of TCR beta V- and J-genes. Presence/absence analyses treated sequencing depth as roughly uniform across donors.

Primers for the PCR totalled 60 Vbeta and 13 Jbeta. Libraries were prepared by immunoSEQ multiplex PCR; TCRdb keeps only in-frame clonotypes and omits some of them. This sample has under 250,000 clones, with around 85% found just once. As concerns this clone: Antigen: not known.

Sequenced: PBMCs. The receptor was isolated from a woman between 45 and 60 years old in good health and CMV-seronegative.

DNA of the CDR3: TGTGCCAGTAGAGACCGAGGGACAGGAATAGAGTACGAGCAGTACTTC. Encoded protein: CASRDRGTGIEYEQYF. This sequence joins TRBV19 and TRBJ2-7; 8 bases map to TRBD1. Germline V lookup: CDR1 LNHDA, CDR2 SQIVND (reference sequence). The CDR3 is 16 residues long. With 6 bases clipped from V and 4 bases from J, the junction kept 14 bases outside the gene matches.